This T cell receptor beta chain was profiled in a study of T cells after yellow fever vaccination. Study at large: Low-cell-number fractions underwent preparation using SMART-Seq v4 Ultra Low Input. Study outcomes and limitations: Secondary responses were weaker yet peaked faster, day 5 versus 15. Clones that expanded after primary vaccination mostly reappeared after the booster (just over 95% CD4, 88% CD8).

TCR cDNA was made by 5'RACE template switching, adding a universal primer site and UMIs. Each CDR3 protein gets one entry after TCRdb re-called the 5' RACE reads with MiXCR. The sample lists around 340,000 distinct CDR3 sequences, 9.5% to 15% occurring once. Remarks on this clonotype: Its antigen remains unidentified.

The germline V gene has CDR1 SGHNT and CDR2 YYREEE (reference sequence). The CDR3 runs 15 residues. V trimming: 7 bases; J trimming: 8 bases; junction bases outside the gene matches: 11. This clonotype originated in a man between 18 and 29 years old who received the YFV17D yellow fever vaccine. The genes are TRBV5-4 and TRBJ2-1; 11 nucleotides align to TRBD2. This specimen consisted of CD4+ T cells sorted from PBMCs, obtained 15 days after the yellow fever booster vaccination. CDR3 sequence (DNA): TGTGCCAGCGGCCAAAGACTAGCGGGGTTAGATGAGCAGTTCTTC. Its translation is CASGQRLAGLDEQFF.